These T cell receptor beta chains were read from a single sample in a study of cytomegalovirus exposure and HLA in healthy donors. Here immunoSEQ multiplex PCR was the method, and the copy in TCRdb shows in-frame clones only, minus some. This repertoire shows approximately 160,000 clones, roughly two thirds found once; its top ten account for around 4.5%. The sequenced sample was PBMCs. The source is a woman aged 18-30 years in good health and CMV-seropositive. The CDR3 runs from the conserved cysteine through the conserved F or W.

CDR3 protein: CASSLFQRRGYNEQFF; V gene: TRBV5-8; J gene: TRBJ2-1
CDR3 protein: CASSEVPAGVYNSDEQFF; V gene: TRBV6-1; J gene: TRBJ2-1
CDR3 protein: CASKTTGVDTQYF; V gene: TRBV19; J gene: TRBJ2-3
CDR3 protein: CASSSSPGVSDTEAFF; V gene: TRBV18; J gene: TRBJ1-1
CDR3 protein: CASSLASQNTEAFF; V gene: TRBV11-2; J gene: TRBJ1-1
CDR3 protein: CASSQRVRGTEAFF; V gene: TRBV13; J gene: TRBJ1-1
CDR3 protein: CASSPPPVRGNPGNTIYF; V gene: TRBV18; J gene: TRBJ1-3
CDR3 protein: CASSLARGQGSYNEQFF; V gene: TRBV5-1; J gene: TRBJ2-1
CDR3 protein: CASSQARHGYGYTF; V gene: TRBV4-1; J gene: TRBJ1-2
CDR3 protein: CASSPRGNSRGEQYF; V gene: TRBV7-6; J gene: .
CDR3 protein: CASSIDRIRSNEQFF; V gene: TRBV19; J gene: TRBJ2-1
CDR3 protein: CASSLRVSNEKLFF; V gene: TRBV7-9; J gene: TRBJ1-4
CDR3 protein: CASSPITGTGESSGANVLTF; V gene: TRBV5-4; J gene: TRBJ2-6
CDR3 protein: CASSMTGGRNTGELFF; V gene: TRBV19; J gene: TRBJ2-2
CDR3 protein: CASSQSSGALNQPQHF; V gene: TRBV4-2; J gene: TRBJ1-5
CDR3 protein: CASSPGQGGADTQYF; V gene: TRBV19; J gene: TRBJ2-3
CDR3 protein: CSAGQGANYGYTF; V gene: TRBV29-1; J gene: TRBJ1-2
CDR3 protein: CASSEGFRWSPDSASTATYEQYF; V gene: TRBV2; J gene: TRBJ2-7
CDR3 protein: CAISDTNSPLHF; V gene: TRBV14; J gene: TRBJ1-6
CDR3 protein: CASTWPGGNQPQHF; V gene: TRBV19; J gene: TRBJ1-5
CDR3 protein: CASSLDVAVEQFF; V gene: TRBV28; J gene: TRBJ2-1
CDR3 protein: CASSFRYNEQFF; V gene: TRBV28; J gene: TRBJ2-1
CDR3 protein: CASSQPGQSLYGYTF; V gene: TRBV13; J gene: TRBJ1-2
CDR3 protein: CASNRQGLQETQYF; V gene: TRBV2; J gene: TRBJ2-5
CDR3 protein: CASSLYKDRDNGYTF; V gene: TRBV5-5; J gene: TRBJ1-2
CDR3 protein: CASSSKQGKINYGYTF; V gene: TRBV18; J gene: TRBJ1-2
CDR3 protein: CASSTRPLAGLFEQYF; V gene: TRBV10-2; J gene: TRBJ2-7
CDR3 protein: CASSLWGGRFISNEKLFF; V gene: TRBV27; J gene: TRBJ1-4
CDR3 protein: CASRITRTVYTEAFF; V gene: TRBV6-5; J gene: TRBJ1-1
CDR3 protein: CASSFIRTAEAFF; V gene: TRBV28; J gene: TRBJ1-1
CDR3 protein: CASSDLAGETDTQYF; V gene: TRBV9; J gene: TRBJ2-3